This T cell receptor (beta chain) was captured in a study of tumor-infiltrating lymphocytes in glioblastoma multiforme (dated by TCRdb to the late 2010s). For context, the study as a whole: To find out whether intratumoral genomic heterogeneity fosters TIL diversity, the study jointly investigated somatic mutations, TIL diversity and immune response activity.

A few counts support this clonotype. What this receptor recognizes is not known. This may stem from a read error, because a much larger clone lies one nucleotide away. The AllPrep DNA/RNA mini kit was used to purify genomic DNA and total RNA at the same time from each of the 10 or so tumor samples. Every RNA sample had an RNA integrity number above 6.5 and an OD 260/280 ratio above 1.9. Counted from cysteine to phenylalanine, this CDR3 has 11 amino acids. The only DNA kept is the CDR3, 33 bases in frame from the first base. The germline V gene (reference sequence) gives CDR1 as PRHDT and CDR2 as FYEKMQ. Using a modified ARM-PCR protocol with multiple V-beta primers and a C-beta primer, the team built TCRB libraries from RNA through three nested multiplex PCR rounds. ProtoScript II Reverse Transcriptase and a C-beta primer were used to synthesize TCRB-specific cDNA from around 0.5 ug total RNA. No unique molecular identifiers were described for the TCRB libraries. The third PCR added barcodes and adapters over approximately 25 cycles with Deep VentR (exo-) polymerase, followed by gel purification of 250-500 bp bands. TCRB libraries were sequenced with 250 bp paired-end reads on an Illumina HiSeq 2500. In the source study's methods: Trimmomatic was used to clean reads, FLASH to merge reads, MiGEC to assign V, D and J segments, and VDJtools to perform the analysis. Repertoire diversity was quantified with the Shannon-Wiener diversity index calculated using VDJtools. TCRdb reprocessing: public reads trimmed at Q25 with fastp, clones called with MiXCR, in-frame beta chains kept. Identical CDR3 protein sequences are pooled into one entry, listed with their most common genes and DNA. The V and J calls and clone size come from TCRdb's table, not from the authors' own analysis. The sample contains 7,000 to 9,500 distinct CDR3 sequences, 74% of them found a single time. The ten largest account for 76% of the sample.

The study at large found these results: T cells were not sorted into functional subsets, and such sorting was noted by the authors as a future improvement. Only one glioblastoma patient was included in the TCR and somatic mutation analysis, limiting generalizability. Because T cells carry unequal numbers of TCR transcripts, RNA-based TCR sequencing may distort clone frequencies.

This sequence was found in a male donor with glioblastoma. The sequencing input was brain tumor tissue. The chain joins TRBV13 to TRBJ2-3, with the D gene too uncertain to name. The CDR3 corresponds to CASSLTDMQYF. The DNA sequence follows: TGTGCCAGCAGCCTCACAGATATGCAGTATTTT.